The 16 T cell receptor beta chains below were found in one sample sequenced in a study of shared clonotypes between healthy human individuals. Sequencing used immunoSEQ multiplex PCR; TCRdb keeps in-frame clones, though not all of them. The profile covers 950,000 to 1,100,000 clones, with roughly 70% appearing a single time and around 1.5% taken by the ten largest. The sequenced material came from memory CD4+ T cells sorted from blood. Subset denoted: CD45RA-negative fraction. The origin of the receptors is a man between 18 and 35 years old in good health.

The V call is TRBV4-3, the J call TRBJ1-3; D perhaps matches TRBD1 (6 bases). Germline loops: CDR1 LGHNA, CDR2 YSLEER. CDR3 length: 14 residues. The V gene lost 5 bases and the J gene lost 0 bases, with 8 bases spanning the gap. CDR3 nucleotides: TGCGCCAGCAGCGCACAGGGCTCTGGAAACACCATATATTTT. Translating it yields CASSAQGSGNTIYF.

Notes on this clone: This may be a read error, as it is one base from a much larger clone. This sequence joins TRBV5-6 and TRBJ2-2; weak D call: TRBD1 (5 bases). CDR3 size: 14 residues. Germline loops: CDR1 SGHDT, CDR2 YYEEEE. Trimming stripped 2 bases from V and 0 bases from J, with 5 bases between. CDR3: CASSLGANTGELFF. CDR3 sequence (DNA): TGTGCCAGCAGCTTAGGGGCGAACACCGGGGAGCTGTTTTTT.

This clone occurred a few times. CDR3: CAWSGTARSTYGYTF. CDR3 in DNA: TGTGCCTGGAGTGGGACAGCTCGATCCACCTATGGCTACACCTTC. This chain joins TRBV30 and TRBJ1-2; tentative D call: TRBD1 (6 bases). Germline V gene data show CDR1 as GTSNPN and CDR2 as SVGIG (reference sequence). The CDR3 loop spans 15 amino acids. V shed 1 base and J shed 4 bases, with 16 bases lying between them.

This chain joins TRBV7-2 and TRBJ2-5; weak D call: TRBD1 (6 bases). The CDR3 is made up of 15 amino acids. V shed 0 bases and J shed 5 bases, with 13 bases lying between them. Per germline, CDR1 SGHTA and CDR2 FQGNSA. The CDR3 coding sequence is TGTGCCAGCAGCTTAGCACAGGGTAGCTGGGAGACCCAGTACTTC. As protein: CASSLAQGSWETQYF.

This rearrangement joins TRBV5-1 to TRBJ2-4, with 8 bases that match TRBD1. CDR3 size: 17 residues. J lost 0 bases, V lost 7 bases, and 12 bases had no gene match. Looked up from germline, CDR1 is SGHRS and CDR2 is YFSETQ. The CDR3 here is CASRTGLGGLAKNIQYF. The CDR3 DNA reads TGCGCCAGCCGGACAGGGCTTGGGGGTCTAGCCAAAAACATTCAGTACTTC.

CDR3 sequence: CSVTRSGGWDEQYF. In DNA, the CDR3 is TGCAGCGTTACTCGGTCAGGGGGCTGGGACGAGCAGTACTTC. The chain has TRBV29-1 and TRBJ2-7; TRBD1 aligns across 8 bases. After removal of 5 bases from V and 5 bases from J, the junction contained 11 bases not matched to a gene. This CDR3 is 14 amino acids long. Germline loops: CDR1 SQVTM, CDR2 ANQGSEA.

The rearrangement links TRBV5-6 to TRBJ2-2, with 7 bases aligning to TRBD1. Germline values: CDR1 SGHDT, CDR2 YYEEEE. This CDR3 contains 15 residues. V shed 4 bases and J 3 bases; nucleotides not matched to a gene: 6. In DNA form, the CDR3 reads TGTGCCAGCAGCCAATCTGACAGGGACACCGGGGAGCTGTTTTTT. This translates into CASSQSDRDTGELFF.

This chain links TRBV5-1 with TRBJ2-7; TRBD2 matches at 12 bases. CDR1 SGHRS and CDR2 YFSETQ come from the germline V gene. This CDR3 is built from 15 residues. V was pared by 0 bases and J by 7 bases, with 5 bases of the junction left unmatched. CDR3 region: CASSLGLAGEREQYF. For the CDR3, the DNA is TGCGCCAGCAGCTTGGGACTAGCGGGGGAGAGGGAGCAGTACTTC.

This chain links TRBV4-2 with TRBJ1-4; D unresolved. Deletions cut 8 bases from V and 4 bases from J, with 5 bases between. Germline assignment: CDR1 LGHNA and CDR2 YNFKEQ. The CDR3 is made up of 11 amino acids. DNA for the CDR3: TGTGCCAGCGGGCATAATGAAAAACTGTTTTTT. It yields the protein CASGHNEKLFF.

This chain links TRBV19 with TRBJ1-5; D gene ambiguous. CDR3 size: 15 residues. The V gene lost 3 bases and the J gene lost 7 bases, with 16 bases spanning the gap. Germline V lookup: CDR1 LNHDA, CDR2 SQIVND (reference sequence). The CDR3 region has the DNA TGTGCCAGTAGTATCGAACATACCACGGGGCAGCCCCAGCATTTT. Translating it yields CASSIEHTTGQPQHF.

This clone was recorded many times. The rearrangement links TRBV5-4 to TRBJ2-7; 8 bases are a match to TRBD2. Germline-derived CDR1 and CDR2 are SGHNT and YYREEE (reference sequence). The CDR3 is 15 residues long. J lost 6 bases, V lost 0 bases, and 8 bases had no gene match. The CDR3 coding sequence is TGTGCCAGCAGCTTGGCCCTACGGGGGGGTTCCGAGCAGTACTTC. It specifies CASSLALRGGSEQYF.

This chain uses TRBV10-3 with TRBJ2-2, with D possibly TRBD1 on 5 matching bases. Germline CDR1 reads ENHRY; CDR2 reads SYGVKD. CDR3 length: 16 residues. V lost 8 bases and J lost 2, with 18 bases in between. The CDR3 DNA sequence: TGTGCCATCGGACGCTCCGGGCAGGGAAACACCGGGGAGCTGTTTTTT. This codes for CAIGRSGQGNTGELFF.

The CDR3 DNA reads as TGCGCCAGCAGCCAAAGACAGGGGAAGGCCGGGGAGCTGTTTTTT. Translating gives CASSQRQGKAGELFF. The chain carries TRBV4-1 and TRBJ2-2, with 8 bases aligning to TRBD1. The V gene end was trimmed by 2 bases and the J gene end by 6 bases; junction bases not matched to a gene: 5. From germline, CDR1 is MGHRA and CDR2 YSYEKL. This CDR3 is 15 amino acids long.

This chain joins TRBV5-8 and TRBJ1-1; D remains unclear. V lost 4 bases and J lost 1, with 14 bases in between. Germline CDR1 is SGHTS and CDR2 is YDEGEE. There are 15 residues in the CDR3. CDR3 residues: CASSAGGRPNTEAFF. CDR3 in DNA: TGTGCCAGCAGCGCGGGTGGCCGACCGAACACTGAAGCTTTCTTT.

The gene calls are TRBV25-1 and TRBJ2-2; the D gene is possibly TRBD2 (5 bases). The CDR3 covers 15 residues. Germline assignment: CDR1 MGHDK and CDR2 SYGVNS. Trimming removed 3 bases at V and 1 base at J, with 9 bases between. In nucleotides, the CDR3 is TGTGCCAGCAGTGACGCGGGTAGGAACACCGGGGAGCTGTTTTTT. Its translation is CASSDAGRNTGELFF. The full variable domain, its missing parts supplied by reference TRBV25-1 and TRBJ2-2, is EADIYQTPRYLVIGTGKKITLECSQTMGHDKMYWYQQDPGMELHLIHYSYGVNSTEKGDLSSESTVSRIRTEHFPLTLESARPSHTSQYLCASSDAGRNTGELFFGEGSRLTVL.

A few counts support this clone. The rearrangement joins TRBV30 to TRBJ1-1; D possibly corresponds to TRBD1 (6 bases). V was clipped by 2 bases and J by 1 base, with 14 bases between them. Germline CDR1 GTSNPN, CDR2 SVGIG (reference sequence). The CDR3 has 15 amino acids. The CDR3: CAWSHWTDQNTEAFF. CDR3 DNA: TGTGCCTGGAGTCACTGGACAGACCAGAACACTGAAGCTTTCTTT.